This TCR beta chain was identified during a study of blood T cell repertoires in COVID-19. Germline CDR1 is MDHEN and CDR2 is SYDVKM. With 7 bases removed from V and 7 bases from J, the gap between germline ends came to 17 bases. The CDR3 is 15 residues long. Libraries were prepared by immunoSEQ multiplex PCR; TCRdb keeps only in-frame clonotypes and omits some of them. The sample contains roughly 250,000 clones, around 85% of which appear only once. Sequencing used peripheral blood. V gene TRBV28 combines with J gene TRBJ1-6, with a possible D match to TRBD1 (5 bases). The TCR comes from a human donor with COVID-19, enrolled during active disease. The donor label of this sample is uncertain. This CDR3 reads CASTHRTSANSPLHF. CDR3 coding DNA: TGTGCCAGCACTCACCGGACATCAGCCAATTCACCCCTCCACTTT.